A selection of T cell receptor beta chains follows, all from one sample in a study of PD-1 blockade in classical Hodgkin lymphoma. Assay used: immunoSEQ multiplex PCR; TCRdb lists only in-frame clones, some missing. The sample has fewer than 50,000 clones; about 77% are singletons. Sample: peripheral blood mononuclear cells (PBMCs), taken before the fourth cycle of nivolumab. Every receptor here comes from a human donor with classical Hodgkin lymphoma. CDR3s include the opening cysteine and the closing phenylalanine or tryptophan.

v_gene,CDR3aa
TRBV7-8,CASSWGLAGEQFF
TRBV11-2,CASRRSGESKFF
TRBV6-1,CASSAFDLQGASNQPQHF
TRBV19,CASSLGLAGATDTQYF
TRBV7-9,CASSLPQGDGYTF
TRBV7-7,CASSYGGVAEETQYF
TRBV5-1,CASSLGLVGAGELFF
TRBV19,CASSIRGTGGYEQYF
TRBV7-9,CASSVSGGVNTGELFF
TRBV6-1,CASSGLAGAKETQYF
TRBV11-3,CASRKNDQKLFF
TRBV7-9,CASSFTENSPLHF
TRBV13,CASSPRAPGTAGNTIYF
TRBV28,CASSGQYEQYF
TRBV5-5,CASSTANRGRISHYF
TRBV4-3,CASSQDSKGAEAFF
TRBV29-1,CSAGTGAYEQYF
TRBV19,CASRVSGSTEAFF
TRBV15,CATSGDRARGSLHF
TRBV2,CASRAGSNQPQHF
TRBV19,CASSGRDRGNSNQPQHF
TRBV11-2,CASSLASGQPQHF
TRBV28,CASSAHQVNTEAFF
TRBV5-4,CASSLERVGAKNIQYF
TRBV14,CASSHGHSPLHF
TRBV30,CAWSGTSTGGRYEQYF
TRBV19,CASSLGTERGYTF
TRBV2,CASSERRINTGELFF
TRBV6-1,CASSGITRNYGYTF
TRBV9,CASSAGLAGFNEQFF
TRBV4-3,CASSQDPSSPLHF
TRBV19,CASSAGGVENIQYF
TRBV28,CASSFPNESGGYTF
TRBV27,CASKPGAGNLYGYTF
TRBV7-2,CASSTQGYPQETQYF
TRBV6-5,CASSSTWTGDQPQHF
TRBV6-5,CASSFNPDRGYTF
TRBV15,CATSSYREETQYF
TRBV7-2,CASSWTAFGNQPQHF
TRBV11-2,CASWGGGAADTQYF
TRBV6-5,CASSYSEWQGTEAFF
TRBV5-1,CASSLGNEQETQYF
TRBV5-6,CASSLWRGLTDTQYF
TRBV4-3,CASSQVPAENTEAFF
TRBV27,CASRLQGAGNQPQHF
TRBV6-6,CASSSAGDAEAFF
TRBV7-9,CASSLDREGYTF
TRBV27,CASSLGDTDTQYF
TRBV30,CAWSVISGQRISSHTGELFF
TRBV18,CASSRGSNYGYTF
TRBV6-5,CASSYFAGGRNEQFF
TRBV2,CATSGGVGGNQPQHF
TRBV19,CASSFGVQETQYF
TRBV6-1,CASSEVWEYEQYF
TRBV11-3,CASSLRGSDTGELFF
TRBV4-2,CASSPGQGWGYTF
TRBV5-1,CASSLDRNYGYTF
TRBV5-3,CARSSFNRGGFTYNTEAFF
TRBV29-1,CSVSRGRVTEAFF
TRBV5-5,CASSLGTGNTEAFF